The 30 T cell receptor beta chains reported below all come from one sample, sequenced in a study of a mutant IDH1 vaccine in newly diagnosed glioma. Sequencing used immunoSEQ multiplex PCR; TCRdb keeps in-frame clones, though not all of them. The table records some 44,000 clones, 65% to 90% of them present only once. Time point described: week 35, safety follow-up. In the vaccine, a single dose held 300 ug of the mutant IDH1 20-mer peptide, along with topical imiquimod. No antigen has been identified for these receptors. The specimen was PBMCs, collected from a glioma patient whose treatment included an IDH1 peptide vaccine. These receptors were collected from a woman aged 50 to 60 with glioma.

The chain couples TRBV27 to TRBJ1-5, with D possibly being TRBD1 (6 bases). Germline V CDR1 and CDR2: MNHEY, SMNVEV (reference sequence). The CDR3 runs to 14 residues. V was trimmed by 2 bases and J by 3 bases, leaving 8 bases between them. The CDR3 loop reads CASSLQGNNQPQHF. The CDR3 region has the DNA TGTGCCAGCAGTTTACAGGGGAACAATCAGCCCCAGCATTTT.

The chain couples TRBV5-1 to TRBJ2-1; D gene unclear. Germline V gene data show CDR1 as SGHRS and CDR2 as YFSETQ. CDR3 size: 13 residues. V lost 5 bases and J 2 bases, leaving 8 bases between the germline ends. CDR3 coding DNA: TGCGCCAGCAGGGACGGCGCCTACAATGAGCAGTTCTTC. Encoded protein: CASRDGAYNEQFF.

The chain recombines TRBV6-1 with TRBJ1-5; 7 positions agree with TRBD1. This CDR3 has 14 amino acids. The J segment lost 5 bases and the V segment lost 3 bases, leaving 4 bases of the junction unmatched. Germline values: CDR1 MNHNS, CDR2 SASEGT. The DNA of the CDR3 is TGTGCCAGCAGTGAGACAGGGCCCGATCAGCCCCAGCATTTT. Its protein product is CASSETGPDQPQHF.

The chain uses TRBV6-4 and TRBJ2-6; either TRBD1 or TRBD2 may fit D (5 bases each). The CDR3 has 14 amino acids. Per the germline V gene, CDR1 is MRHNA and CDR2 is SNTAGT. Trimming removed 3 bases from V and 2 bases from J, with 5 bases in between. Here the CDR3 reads CASSEGAGANVLTF. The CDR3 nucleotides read TGTGCCAGCAGTGAGGGGGCTGGGGCCAACGTCCTGACTTTC.

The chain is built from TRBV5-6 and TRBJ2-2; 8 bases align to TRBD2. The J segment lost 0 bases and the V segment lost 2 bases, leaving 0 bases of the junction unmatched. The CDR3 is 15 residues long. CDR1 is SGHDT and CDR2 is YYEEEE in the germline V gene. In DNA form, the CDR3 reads TGTGCCAGCAGCTTAGCGGGGGCGAACACCGGGGAGCTGTTTTTT. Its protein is CASSLAGANTGELFF.

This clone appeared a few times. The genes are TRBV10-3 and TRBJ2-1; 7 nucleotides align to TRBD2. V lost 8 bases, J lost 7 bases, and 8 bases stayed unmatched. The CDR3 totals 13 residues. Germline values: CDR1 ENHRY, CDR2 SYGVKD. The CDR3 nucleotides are TGTGCCATCTTGATCGGGGGGTCGAATGAGCAGTTCTTC. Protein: CAILIGGSNEQFF.

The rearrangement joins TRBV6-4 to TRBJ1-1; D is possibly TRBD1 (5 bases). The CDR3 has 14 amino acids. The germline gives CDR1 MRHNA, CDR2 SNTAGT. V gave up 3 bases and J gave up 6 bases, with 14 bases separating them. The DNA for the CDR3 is TGTGCCAGCAGTGATTGGGGCCTGGGGGCTGAAGCTTTCTTT. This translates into CASSDWGLGAEAFF.

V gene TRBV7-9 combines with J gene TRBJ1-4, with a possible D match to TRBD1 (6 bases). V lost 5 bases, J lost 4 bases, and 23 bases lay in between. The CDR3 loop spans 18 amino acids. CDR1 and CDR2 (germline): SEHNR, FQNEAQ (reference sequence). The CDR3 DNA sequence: TGTGCCAGCAGCCCAGCGTTGGGGGGCAGGCCGCTTAATGAAAAACTGTTTTTT. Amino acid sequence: CASSPALGGRPLNEKLFF.

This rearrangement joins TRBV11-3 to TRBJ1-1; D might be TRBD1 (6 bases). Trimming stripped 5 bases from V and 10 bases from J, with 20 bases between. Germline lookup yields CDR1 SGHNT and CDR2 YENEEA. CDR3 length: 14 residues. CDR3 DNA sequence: TGTGCCAGCAGCCACGACAGAGGGGGGAACGGAGCTTTCTTT. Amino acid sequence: CASSHDRGGNGAFF.

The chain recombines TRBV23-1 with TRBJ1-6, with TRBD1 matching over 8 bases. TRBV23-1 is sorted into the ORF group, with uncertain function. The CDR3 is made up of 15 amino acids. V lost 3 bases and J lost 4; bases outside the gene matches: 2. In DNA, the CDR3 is TGCGCCAGCAGTCACAGGACAGGGTATAATTCACCCCTCCACTTT. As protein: CASSHRTGYNSPLHF.

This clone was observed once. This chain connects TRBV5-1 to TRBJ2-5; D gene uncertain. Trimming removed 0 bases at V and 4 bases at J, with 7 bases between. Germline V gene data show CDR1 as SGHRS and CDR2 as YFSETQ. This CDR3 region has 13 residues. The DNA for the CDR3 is TGCGCCAGCAGCTTGGAGTATCTAGAGACCCAGTACTTC. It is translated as CASSLEYLETQYF.

The DNA of the CDR3 is TGTGCCAGCAGCTTAGGCTCGACGGTAACGCAGTATTTT. Its protein product is CASSLGSTVTQYF. V is TRBV7-2 and J is TRBJ2-3; no reliable D call. The CDR3 spans 13 residues. The V and J ends lost 1 base and 9 bases respectively, with 11 bases between them. Germline lookup yields CDR1 SGHTA and CDR2 FQGNSA.

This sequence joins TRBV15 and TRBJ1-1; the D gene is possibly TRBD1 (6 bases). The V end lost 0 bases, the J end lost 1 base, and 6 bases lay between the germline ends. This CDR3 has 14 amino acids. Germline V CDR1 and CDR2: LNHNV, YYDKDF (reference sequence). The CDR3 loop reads CATSREGQNTEAFF. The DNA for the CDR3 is TGTGCCACCAGCAGAGAGGGACAGAACACTGAAGCTTTCTTT.

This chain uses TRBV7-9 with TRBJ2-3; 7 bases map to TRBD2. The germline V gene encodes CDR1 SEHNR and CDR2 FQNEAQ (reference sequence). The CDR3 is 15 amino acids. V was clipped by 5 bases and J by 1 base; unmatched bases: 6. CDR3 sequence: CASSPGGGRTDTQYF. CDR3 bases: TGTGCCAGCAGCCCGGGAGGAGGCCGCACAGATACGCAGTATTTT.

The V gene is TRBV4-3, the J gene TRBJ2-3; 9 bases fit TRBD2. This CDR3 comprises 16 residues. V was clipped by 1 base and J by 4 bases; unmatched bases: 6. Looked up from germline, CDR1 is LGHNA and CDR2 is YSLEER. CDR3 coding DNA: TGCGCCAGCAGCCAAGGGACTAGCGATATTCCAGATACGCAGTATTTT. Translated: CASSQGTSDIPDTQYF.

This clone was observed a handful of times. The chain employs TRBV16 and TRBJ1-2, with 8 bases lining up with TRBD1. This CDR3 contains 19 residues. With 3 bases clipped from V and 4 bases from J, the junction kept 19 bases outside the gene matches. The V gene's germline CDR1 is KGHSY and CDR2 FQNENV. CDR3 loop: CASSQGTGIRGRSGYGYTF. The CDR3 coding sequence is TGTGCCAGCAGCCAGGGGACAGGAATACGAGGCAGGTCGGGCTATGGCTACACCTTC.

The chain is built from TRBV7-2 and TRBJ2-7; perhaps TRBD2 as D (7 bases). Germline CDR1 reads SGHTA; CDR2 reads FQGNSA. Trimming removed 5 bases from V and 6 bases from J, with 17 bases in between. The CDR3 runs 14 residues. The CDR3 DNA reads TGTGCCAGCAGCCTTACAGGGAGGGTCGGCGAGCAGTACTTC. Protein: CASSLTGRVGEQYF.

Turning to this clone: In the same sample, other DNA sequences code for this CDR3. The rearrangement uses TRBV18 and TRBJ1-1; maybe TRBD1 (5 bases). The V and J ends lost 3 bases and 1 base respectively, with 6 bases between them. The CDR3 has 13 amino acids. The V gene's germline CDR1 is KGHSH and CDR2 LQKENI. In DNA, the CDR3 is TGTGCCAGCTCACCTCAGGGGAACACTGAAGCTTTCTTT. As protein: CASSPQGNTEAFF.

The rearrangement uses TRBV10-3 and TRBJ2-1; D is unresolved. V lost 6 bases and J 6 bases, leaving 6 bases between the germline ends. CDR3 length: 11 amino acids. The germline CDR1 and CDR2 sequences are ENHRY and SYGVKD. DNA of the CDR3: TGTGCCATCAGCTCGGGCAATGAGCAGTTCTTC. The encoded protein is CAISSGNEQFF.

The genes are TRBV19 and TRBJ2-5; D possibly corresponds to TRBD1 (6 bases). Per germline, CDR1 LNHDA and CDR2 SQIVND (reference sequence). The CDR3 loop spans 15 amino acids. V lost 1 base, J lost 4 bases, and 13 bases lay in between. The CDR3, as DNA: TGTGCCAGTAGTATAGCCTCGCAGGGGCTAGAGACCCAGTACTTC. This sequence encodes CASSIASQGLETQYF.

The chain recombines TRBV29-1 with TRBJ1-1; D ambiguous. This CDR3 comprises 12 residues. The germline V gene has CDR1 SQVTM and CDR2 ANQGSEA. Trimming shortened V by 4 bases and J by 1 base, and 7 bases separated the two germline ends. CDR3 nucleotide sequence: TGCAGCGTTGCAGTGGAGAACACTGAAGCTTTCTTT. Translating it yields CSVAVENTEAFF. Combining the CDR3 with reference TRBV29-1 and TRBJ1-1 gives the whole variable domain SAVISQKPSRDICQRGTSLTIQCQVDSQVTMMFWYRQQPGQSLTLIATANQGSEATYESGFVIDKFPISRPNLTFSTLTVSNMSPEDSSIYLCSVAVENTEAFFGQGTRLTVV.

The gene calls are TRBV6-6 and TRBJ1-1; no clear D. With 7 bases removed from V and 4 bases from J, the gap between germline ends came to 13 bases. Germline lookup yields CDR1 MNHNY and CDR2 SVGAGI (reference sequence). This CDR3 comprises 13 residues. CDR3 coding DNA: TGTGCCAGCACACCCCCGTGGGGCACTGAAGCTTTCTTT. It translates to CASTPPWGTEAFF.

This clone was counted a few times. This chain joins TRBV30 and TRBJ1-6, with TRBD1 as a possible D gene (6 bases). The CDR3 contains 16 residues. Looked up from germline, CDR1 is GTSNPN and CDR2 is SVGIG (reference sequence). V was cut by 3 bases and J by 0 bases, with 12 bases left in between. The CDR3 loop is CAWRGQYGSYNSPLHF. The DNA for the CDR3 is TGTGCCTGGAGAGGACAGTACGGCTCCTATAATTCACCCCTCCACTTT. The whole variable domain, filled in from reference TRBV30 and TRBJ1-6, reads SQTIHQWPATLVQPVGSPLSLECTVEGTSNPNLYWYRQAAGRGLQLLFYSVGIGQISSEVPQNLSASRPQDRQFILSSKKLLLSDSGFYLCAWRGQYGSYNSPLHFGNGTRLTVT.

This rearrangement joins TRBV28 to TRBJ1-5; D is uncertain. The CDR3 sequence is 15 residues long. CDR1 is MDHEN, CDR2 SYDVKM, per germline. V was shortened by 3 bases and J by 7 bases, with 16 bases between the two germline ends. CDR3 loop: CASSFGSFNEQPQHF. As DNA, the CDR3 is TGTGCCAGCAGTTTTGGATCCTTTAATGAGCAGCCCCAGCATTTT.

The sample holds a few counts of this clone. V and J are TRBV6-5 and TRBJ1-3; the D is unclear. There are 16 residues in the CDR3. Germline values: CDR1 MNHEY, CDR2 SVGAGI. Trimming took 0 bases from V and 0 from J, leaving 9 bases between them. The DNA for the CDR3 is TGTGCCAGCAGTTACTCGAAGTCCTTCTCTGGAAACACCATATATTTT. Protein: CASSYSKSFSGNTIYF.

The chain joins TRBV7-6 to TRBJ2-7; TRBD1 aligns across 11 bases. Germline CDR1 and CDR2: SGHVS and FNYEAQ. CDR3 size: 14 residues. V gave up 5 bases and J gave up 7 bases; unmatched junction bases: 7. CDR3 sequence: CASSIGQGAGEQYF. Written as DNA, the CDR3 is TGTGCCAGCAGCATAGGACAGGGGGCAGGGGAGCAGTACTTC. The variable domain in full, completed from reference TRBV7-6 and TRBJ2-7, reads GAGVSQSPRYKVTKRGQDVALRCDPISGHVSLYWYRQALGQGPEFLTYFNYEAQQDKSGLPNDRFSAERPEGSISTLTIQRTEQRDSAMYRCASSIGQGAGEQYFGPGTRLTVT.

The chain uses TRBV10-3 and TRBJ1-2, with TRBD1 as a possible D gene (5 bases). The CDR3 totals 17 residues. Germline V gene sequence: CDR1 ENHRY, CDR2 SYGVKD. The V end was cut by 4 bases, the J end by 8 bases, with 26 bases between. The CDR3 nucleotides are TGTGCCATCAGTGCGTCTTCACGGGACTCAGCGCTTTACGGCTACACCTTC. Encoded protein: CAISASSRDSALYGYTF.

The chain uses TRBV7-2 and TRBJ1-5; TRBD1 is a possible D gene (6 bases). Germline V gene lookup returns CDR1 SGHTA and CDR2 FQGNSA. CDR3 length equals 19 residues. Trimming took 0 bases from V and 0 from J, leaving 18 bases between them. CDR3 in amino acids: CASSLAQQGGADSNQPQHF. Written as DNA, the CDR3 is TGTGCCAGCAGCTTAGCGCAACAGGGAGGGGCTGATAGCAATCAGCCCCAGCATTTT.

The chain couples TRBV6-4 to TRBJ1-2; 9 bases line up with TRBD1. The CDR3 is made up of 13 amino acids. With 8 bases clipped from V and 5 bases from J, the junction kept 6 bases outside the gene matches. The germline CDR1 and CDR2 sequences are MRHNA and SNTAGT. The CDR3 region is CASGRTGAYGYTF. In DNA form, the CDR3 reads TGTGCCAGCGGACGGACAGGGGCTTATGGCTACACCTTC.

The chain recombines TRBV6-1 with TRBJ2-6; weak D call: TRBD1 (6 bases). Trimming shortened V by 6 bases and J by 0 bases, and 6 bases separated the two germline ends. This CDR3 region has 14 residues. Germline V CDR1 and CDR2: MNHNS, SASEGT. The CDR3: CASRQGSGANVLTF. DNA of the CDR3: TGTGCCAGCAGACAGGGCTCTGGGGCCAACGTCCTGACTTTC.